The rows below give T cell receptor beta chains drawn from one sample of a study of cytomegalovirus exposure and HLA in healthy donors. The data were produced by immunoSEQ multiplex PCR, yet TCRdb's version contains in-frame clones alone and is incomplete. The sample yields almost 200,000 clones, around 80% seen once. Sequenced input: PBMCs. The receptors stem from a man aged 30 to 39 in good health and CMV-seronegative. The CDR3 runs from the conserved cysteine through the conserved F or W. The D gene is left open where the match is weak. A row's size may be missing; if present it is once, few, many or a size class.

d_call: TRBD1
v_call: TRBV28
cdr3_length: 14
clone_size: -
j_call: TRBJ1-2
cdr3_aa: CASSFLQGAYGYTF
cdr3_nt: TGTGCCAGCAGTTTCCTACAGGGGGCGTATGGCTACACCTTC

d_call: -
v_call: TRBV7-9
cdr3_length: 13
clone_size: -
j_call: TRBJ2-7
cdr3_aa: CASSFRDTYEQYF
cdr3_nt: TGTGCCAGCAGCTTCCGGGACACCTACGAGCAGTACTTC

d_call: TRBD2
v_call: TRBV2
cdr3_length: 20
clone_size: -
j_call: TRBJ2-1
cdr3_aa: CASIFGAIGTRRDTYNEQFF
cdr3_nt: TGTGCCAGCATTTTCGGGGCCATCGGGACTAGGCGGGATACCTACAATGAGCAGTTCTTC

d_call: TRBD2
v_call: TRBV27
cdr3_length: 17
clone_size: -
j_call: TRBJ2-1
cdr3_aa: CASRPTPSGSSYNEQFF
cdr3_nt: TGTGCCAGCAGACCAACCCCTAGCGGAAGCTCCTACAATGAGCAGTTCTTC

d_call: -
v_call: TRBV5-1
cdr3_length: 17
clone_size: -
j_call: TRBJ2-7
cdr3_aa: CASSLFPSPSDHYEQYF
cdr3_nt: TGCGCCAGCAGCTTGTTTCCTTCCCCTAGCGACCACTACGAGCAGTACTTC

d_call: -
v_call: TRBV6-1
cdr3_length: 14
clone_size: -
j_call: TRBJ1-5
cdr3_aa: CASRGTHSNQPQHF
cdr3_nt: TGTGCCAGCAGAGGGACTCATAGCAATCAGCCCCAGCATTTT

d_call: -
v_call: TRBV6-5
cdr3_length: 14
clone_size: -
j_call: TRBJ1-2
cdr3_aa: CASSFRGGENGYTF
cdr3_nt: TGTGCCAGCAGTTTCCGGGGGGGGGAGAATGGCTACACCTTC

d_call: -
v_call: TRBV5-8
cdr3_length: 16
clone_size: -
j_call: TRBJ1-5
cdr3_aa: CASSSPGRGGNQPQHF
cdr3_nt: TGTGCCAGCAGCTCGCCCGGGAGGGGAGGCAATCAGCCCCAGCATTTT

d_call: TRBD2
v_call: TRBV28
cdr3_length: 15
clone_size: -
j_call: TRBJ2-3
cdr3_aa: CASSPGAGGVDTQYF
cdr3_nt: TGTGCCAGCAGTCCAGGCGCGGGAGGAGTGGATACGCAGTATTTT

d_call: TRBD2
v_call: TRBV5-3
cdr3_length: 15
clone_size: -
j_call: TRBJ2-3
cdr3_aa: CARSLRLADTDTQYF
cdr3_nt: TGTGCCAGAAGCTTGAGACTAGCGGACACAGATACGCAGTATTTT

d_call: -
v_call: TRBV4-1
cdr3_length: 15
clone_size: -
j_call: TRBJ2-7
cdr3_aa: CASSRSQGKGYEQYF
cdr3_nt: TGCGCCAGCAGCCGAAGCCAGGGCAAGGGTTACGAGCAGTACTTC

d_call: TRBD2
v_call: TRBV11-3
cdr3_length: 15
clone_size: -
j_call: TRBJ2-7
cdr3_aa: CASSPRSGDSNEQYF
cdr3_nt: TGTGCCAGCAGCCCCCGCAGCGGGGATTCTAACGAGCAGTACTTC

d_call: -
v_call: TRBV4-1
cdr3_length: 13
clone_size: few
j_call: TRBJ2-7
cdr3_aa: CASSQVGGDEQYF
cdr3_nt: TGCGCCAGCAGCCAAGTCGGCGGGGATGAGCAGTACTTC